The T cell receptor beta chain under discussion was sequenced for a study of blood T cell repertoires in COVID-19 (dated by TCRdb to 2020 to 2021). About the study as a whole: Samples from collaborators originated in the United States, Italy and Spain and spanned both the acute and convalescent phases of COVID-19. The material from the prospective study consisted of cDNA or gDNA derived from T cells, B-cell-depleted T cells, or PBMCs. Subjects who had been exposed to COVID-19, were actively infected with it, or had recovered from it provided the deeply sampled blood TCRbeta repertoires that made up the dataset. A freely available public database, intended as a resource for researchers studying the immune response to SARS-CoV-2, is where the repertoires were released. Samples came from the ongoing ImmuneRACE study (first 160 participants) plus 1,254 subjects from 6 global collaborators. Sample metadata almost always included a de-identified subject ID, COVID-19 status, age in years and sex. Where available, HLA class I and class II types were taken from metadata supplied by the sample provider and were not determined by assay-based typing. The paper as a whole reports these results and caveats: Clinical and demographic metadata were provided uncurated, with the amount varying by source and participant.

The immunoSEQ Assay, a bias-controlled multiplex PCR, was used to amplify TCRbeta CDR3 regions from genomic DNA. As for the original processing: The number of nucleated cells in each sample was estimated from the amplification of reference gene primers within the assay. Sequence reads were collapsed and filtered to measure the absolute abundance of every unique TCRbeta CDR3 rearrangement. For each sample, productive Simpson clonality was calculated as the square root of Simpson's diversity index over productive rearrangements. In its TCRdb copy, this immuneACCESS table keeps in-frame sequences only and misses some clones. Where compared with another copy, unresolved V genes explain less than half of these, and the others have no known cause. V and J calls and clone size are those listed in that table; D and trimming were worked out from the DNA. The sample table contains around 250,000 clones; only one count was recorded for over 75% of them. The top ten clonotypes cover about 16% of the sample.

Reading the germline V gene gives CDR1 MGHRA and CDR2 YSYEKL. Deletion took 0 bases off V and 4 bases off J, with a span of 3 bases between the germline ends. The CDR3 spans 12 residues, from the cysteine through the phenylalanine. Only the CDR3 DNA stays, 36 bases, in frame from base 1. Enrolling through a virtual design, the prospective study's participants ranged in age from roughly 18 to 90 years and lived across 24 United States geographic areas. In the prospective study, participants were assigned to cohorts based on the clinical history participants reported in a screening survey and a study questionnaire. Recovered participants in ImmuneRACE Cohort 3 were defined as having two consecutive negative NP/OP PCR tests, clearance from a healthcare professional, or resolution of symptoms. Mobile phlebotomists in the prospective study collected whole blood, serum and a nasopharyngeal or oropharyngeal swab from every participant. Participants in the prospective study had the option to provide additional blood draws and questionnaires over an approximately 2-month period. Before DNA extraction, blood samples from the prospective study were shipped at room temperature or frozen.

Concerning this clone: Its cognate antigen has yet to be identified. Base qualities are not provided; no much larger clone lies one nucleotide away. Other DNA sequences in this sample translate to the same CDR3.

The sequenced material came from PBMCs or T cells enriched from blood (not recorded which). The TCR originated in a man younger than 35 who had recovered from COVID-19. The chain links TRBV4-1 with TRBJ2-5; the D gene cannot be resolved reliably. This receptor has the CDR3 CASSQDLETQYF. The nucleotide sequence is TGCGCCAGCAGCCAAGATCTAGAGACCCAGTACTTC.